This T cell receptor (beta chain) stems from a study of T-cell memory formation after mild COVID-19. This clonotype was seen more than once but under ten times. Via MiXCR, TCRdb re-called the 5' RACE reads, giving one row per CDR3 protein. This table holds fewer than 140,000 distinct CDR3 sequences, over 15% found once. CDR1 and CDR2 (germline): SGDLS, YYNGEE. The V and J ends lost 3 bases and 4 bases, in that order; junction bases with no gene match: 8. The CDR3 covers 15 residues. Sequencing was performed on PBMCs or a T cell subset sorted from them (not recorded which). The chain uses TRBV9 and TRBJ2-3; 7 bases are a match to TRBD2. The sequence was collected from an adult woman who had mild COVID-19 (a few samples of this study predate the infection). Cell type and time point are not known. The CDR3 here is CASSALAVVADTQYF. In nucleotides, the CDR3 is TGTGCCAGCAGCGCCCTAGCGGTGGTGGCAGATACGCAGTATTTT.